Shown below are 24 T cell receptor beta chains from a single sample sequenced in a study of blood T cell repertoires in COVID-19. Data came from immunoSEQ multiplex PCR; TCRdb stores just in-frame clones and leaves some out. The sample consists of some 340,000 clones, 85% of them appearing once. The sample consisted of peripheral blood. These receptors all stem from a woman between 18 and 29 years old with acute or convalescent COVID-19.

V usage is TRBV29-1 and J usage is TRBJ2-6; TRBD2 agrees at 8 bases. Germline V lookup: CDR1 SQVTM, CDR2 ANQGSEA. The CDR3 totals 17 residues. Germline trimming cut 3 bases from V and 1 base from J; bases unmatched to any gene: 8. The CDR3 protein is CSVDGAPGGSGANVLTF. CDR3 DNA: TGCAGCGTTGATGGAGCACCGGGAGGGTCTGGGGCCAACGTCCTGACTTTC.

The chain is built from TRBV9 and TRBJ2-1; no reliable D call. V lost 3 bases, J lost 10 bases, and 11 bases lay in between. In germline, CDR1 is SGDLS, CDR2 YYNGEE. This CDR3 is built from 12 residues. CDR3 sequence reads: CASSGTSDEQFF. CDR3 nucleotides: TGTGCCAGCAGCGGAACCAGCGACGAGCAGTTCTTC.

Concerning this clone: This CDR3 is also generated by other DNA sequences in the sample. This chain uses TRBV5-1 with TRBJ2-7, with 9 bases that match TRBD1. Germline assignment: CDR1 SGHRS and CDR2 YFSETQ. V shed 4 bases, J shed 1 base, and the junction held 6 bases outside the gene matches. This CDR3 is 15 amino acids long. The CDR3 sequence is CASSLRQGGSYEQYF. The CDR3 DNA sequence: TGCGCCAGCAGCCTACGACAGGGGGGTTCCTACGAGCAGTACTTC.

For the CDR3, the DNA is TGTGCCAGCAGCGTAGAAGCGATAGCCGGGGAGCTGTTTTTT. The encoded protein is CASSVEAIAGELFF. This sequence joins TRBV9 and TRBJ2-2; D not resolved. The CDR3 totals 14 residues. Germline loops: CDR1 SGDLS, CDR2 YYNGEE. Trimming shortened V by 0 bases and J by 6 bases, and 9 bases separated the two germline ends.

The V and J genes are TRBV19 and TRBJ1-4; tentative D call: TRBD1 (6 bases). Trimming removed 8 bases from V and 7 bases from J, with 14 bases in between. The CDR3 has 13 residues. Germline V gene data show CDR1 as LNHDA and CDR2 as SQIVND (reference sequence). The CDR3 DNA reads TGTGCCAGTCTCGAGGGGGTTGGTGAAAAACTGTTTTTT. Residues: CASLEGVGEKLFF.

This chain uses TRBV9 with TRBJ2-2, with no clear D. CDR3 length: 12 amino acids. Germline CDR1 reads SGDLS; CDR2 reads YYNGEE. V shed 4 bases and J shed 2 bases, with 3 bases lying between them. This CDR3 reads CASSTNTGELFF. The DNA for the CDR3 is TGTGCCAGCAGCACTAACACCGGGGAGCTGTTTTTT.

This clone was detected only a few times. The chain has TRBV4-2 and TRBJ2-7; D may be TRBD2 (7 bases). The germline CDR1 and CDR2 sequences are LGHNA and YNFKEQ. This CDR3 comprises 16 residues. The V and J ends lost 6 bases and 3 bases respectively, with 21 bases between them. In nucleotides, the CDR3 is TGTGCCAGCAGTCGATTGGGGGCGGGAGCCCGCTACGAGCAGTACTTC. It codes for CASSRLGAGARYEQYF.

The gene calls are TRBV7-9 and TRBJ1-6; D is perhaps TRBD1 (6 bases). The CDR3 extends over 16 amino acids. V was cut by 1 base and J by 5 bases, with 12 bases left in between. Germline loops: CDR1 SEHNR, CDR2 FQNEAQ (reference sequence). Here the CDR3 reads CASSLVQGQNNSPLHF. The CDR3 region has the DNA TGTGCCAGCAGCTTAGTTCAGGGGCAAAATAATTCACCCCTCCACTTT.

This sequence joins TRBV5-6 and TRBJ2-7; TRBD1 matches at 8 bases. The CDR3 has 14 residues. CDR1 and CDR2 from the germline V gene are SGHDT and YYEEEE. The V segment lost 3 bases and the J segment 7 bases; nucleotides outside the gene matches: 9. The CDR3 nucleotides read TGTGCCAGCAGCTGGACAGGGCCCTCGACGGAGCAGTACTTC. Translated: CASSWTGPSTEQYF.

This rearrangement joins TRBV10-3 to TRBJ1-6; TRBD1 might be the D (6 bases). Germline-derived CDR1 and CDR2 are ENHRY and SYGVKD. Trimming left V 3 bases short and J 6 bases short, with 12 bases between. The CDR3 runs to 15 residues. The CDR3 DNA reads TGTGCCATCAGTGACCTGGGACAACCTAATTCACCCCTCCACTTT. This encodes CAISDLGQPNSPLHF.

The rearrangement links TRBV14 to TRBJ1-2, with D maybe TRBD1 (6 bases). This CDR3 contains 16 residues. V gave up 2 bases and J gave up 0 bases, with 13 bases separating them. CDR1 is SGHDN and CDR2 is FVKESK in the germline V gene. The DNA of the CDR3 is TGTGCCAGCAGCCAATTATCAGGGGCTCCTAACTATGGCTACACCTTC. As protein: CASSQLSGAPNYGYTF.

The chain recombines TRBV5-5 with TRBJ2-5, with D uncertain. Trimming shortened V by 2 bases and J by 0 bases, and 5 bases separated the two germline ends. Germline assignment: CDR1 SGHKS and CDR2 YYEKEE (reference sequence). The CDR3 runs 13 residues. The DNA of the CDR3 is TGTGCCAGCAGCTTCACGGACCAAGAGACCCAGTACTTC. Protein product: CASSFTDQETQYF.

This clone is a singleton in its sample. CDR3 amino acids: CSASRGNQPQHF. As DNA, the CDR3 is TGCAGCGCCTCAAGGGGGAATCAGCCCCAGCATTTT. The genes are TRBV29-1 and TRBJ1-5; the D gene is possibly TRBD1 (6 bases). Germline V gene data show CDR1 as SQVTM and CDR2 as ANQGSEA. Trimming left V 7 bases short and J 4 bases short, with 11 bases between. The CDR3 covers 12 residues.

The sample holds one count of this clone. The chain uses TRBV2 and TRBJ2-7; D is unclear. CDR1 is SNHLY and CDR2 is FYNNEI in the germline V gene. V was clipped by 3 bases and J by 8 bases, with 17 bases between them. The CDR3 is 14 residues long. This chain's CDR3 is CASSDYGPLYQQYF. The CDR3 DNA reads as TGTGCCAGCAGTGATTATGGGCCCCTTTACCAGCAGTACTTC. Together with reference TRBV2 and TRBJ2-7, the CDR3 gives the full variable domain: EPEVTQTPSHQVTQMGQEVILRCVPISNHLYFYWYRQILGQKVEFLVSFYNNEISEKSEIFDDQFSVERPDGSNFTLKIRSTKLEDSAMYFCASSDYGPLYQQYFGPGTRLTVT.

The chain couples TRBV3-1 (or the pseudogene TRBV3-2) to TRBJ1-3; D gene ambiguous. V was shortened by 0 bases and J by 4 bases, with 13 bases between the two germline ends. Germline values: CDR1 LGHDT, CDR2 YNNKEL (reference sequence). The CDR3 totals 16 residues. CDR3 bases: TGTGCCAGCAGCCAAGATCTGTCAGGACTGGGAAACACCATATATTTT. Protein sequence: CASSQDLSGLGNTIYF.

V gene TRBV7-3 combines with J gene TRBJ2-1; tentative D call: TRBD2 (5 bases). CDR3 length: 13 residues. V lost 2 bases and J 9 bases, leaving 11 bases between the germline ends. Germline-derived CDR1 and CDR2 are SGHTA and FQGTGA. The CDR3 protein is CASSLERRSEQFF. Written as DNA, the CDR3 is TGTGCCAGCAGCTTAGAGCGGCGAAGTGAGCAGTTCTTC.

A few counts support this clone. The V call is TRBV2, the J call TRBJ1-2; D is possibly TRBD1 (6 bases). Germline CDR1 SNHLY, CDR2 FYNNEI. This CDR3 spans 15 amino acids. Trimming took 5 bases from V and 3 from J, leaving 16 bases between them. The CDR3 region is CASSPNRVMDYGYTF. DNA of the CDR3: TGTGCCAGCAGTCCAAACAGGGTAATGGACTATGGCTACACCTTC.

The chain links TRBV30 to TRBJ1-1; 8 nucleotides match TRBD1. CDR1 is GTSNPN, CDR2 SVGIG, per germline (reference sequence). Trimming took 5 bases from V and 0 from J; bases not matched to a gene: 5. The CDR3 is 14 amino acids. DNA for the CDR3: TGTGCCTGGCCCCGACAGGGGATGAACACTGAAGCTTTCTTT. It yields the protein CAWPRQGMNTEAFF.

The chain couples TRBV7-9 to TRBJ2-2; TRBD1 matches at 8 bases. The CDR3 runs 15 residues. The germline V gene has CDR1 SEHNR and CDR2 FQNEAQ (reference sequence). J gave up 8 bases and V 1 base, and 6 bases lay outside the gene matches. The chain's CDR3 is CASSLEVRGRGELFF. The CDR3, as DNA: TGTGCCAGCAGCTTAGAAGTCAGGGGGCGAGGGGAGCTGTTTTTT.

Written as DNA, the CDR3 is TGTGCCAGCAGCCGTTTTATGAACACTGAAGCTTTCTTT. This encodes CASSRFMNTEAFF. The J gene is TRBJ1-1, the V gene TRBV6-5; D not certain. Germline values: CDR1 MNHEY, CDR2 SVGAGI. CDR3 length: 13 amino acids. The V and J ends lost 6 bases and 0 bases respectively, with 8 bases between them.

The V gene is TRBV6-1, the J gene TRBJ1-2; D is unresolved. V lost 2 bases to trimming and J lost 11 bases, with 18 bases between them. This CDR3 contains 14 residues. CDR1 is MNHNS, CDR2 SASEGT, per germline. CDR3 nucleotides: TGTGCCAGCAGTGAAATGGACTTTCACGTGTGGTACACCTTC. Translation: CASSEMDFHVWYTF.

The chain has TRBV5-6 and TRBJ2-1; 9 bases fit TRBD1. The CDR3 contains 16 residues. V shed 4 bases and J 2 bases; nucleotides not matched to a gene: 7. Germline V gives CDR1 SGHDT, CDR2 YYEEEE. The CDR3 DNA follows: TGTGCCAGCAGCAAAGGGACAGGGCAGACCTACAATGAGCAGTTCTTC. It codes for CASSKGTGQTYNEQFF.

The rearrangement links TRBV6-5 to TRBJ1-6, with D unresolved. The CDR3 length is 16 residues. Germline-derived CDR1 and CDR2 are MNHEY and SVGAGI. Trimming removed 2 bases at V and 9 bases at J, with 17 bases between. CDR3 protein: CASSYSAGLGGSPLHF. The CDR3 DNA is TGTGCCAGCAGTTACAGTGCAGGCTTAGGAGGTTCACCCCTCCACTTT.

The chain recombines TRBV5-1 with TRBJ1-3; 12 positions agree with TRBD1. V was pared by 6 bases and J by 4 bases, with 5 bases of the junction left unmatched. This CDR3 has 15 amino acids. CDR1 is SGHRS and CDR2 is YFSETQ in the germline V gene. For the CDR3, the DNA is TGCGCCAGCAAGACCGGGACAGGGGGCGGAAACACCATATATTTT. The encoded protein is CASKTGTGGGNTIYF.